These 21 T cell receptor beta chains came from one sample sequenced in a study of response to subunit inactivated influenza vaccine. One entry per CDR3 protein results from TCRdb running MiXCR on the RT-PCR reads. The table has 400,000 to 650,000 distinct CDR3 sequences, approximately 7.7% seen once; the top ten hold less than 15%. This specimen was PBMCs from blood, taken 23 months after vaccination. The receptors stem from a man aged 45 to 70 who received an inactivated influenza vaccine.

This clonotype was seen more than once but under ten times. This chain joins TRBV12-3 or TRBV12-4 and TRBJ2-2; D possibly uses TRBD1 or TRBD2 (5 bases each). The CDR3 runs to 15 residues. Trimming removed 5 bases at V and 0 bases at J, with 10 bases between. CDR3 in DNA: TGTGCCAGCAGTGGGACCGAGCCGAACACCGGGGAGCTGTTTTTT. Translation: CASSGTEPNTGELFF.

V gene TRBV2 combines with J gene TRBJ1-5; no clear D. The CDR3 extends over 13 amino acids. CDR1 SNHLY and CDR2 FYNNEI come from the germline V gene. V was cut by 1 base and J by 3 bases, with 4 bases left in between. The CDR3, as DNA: TGTGCCAGCAGTGAAGATCTCAATCAGCCCCAGCATTTT. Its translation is CASSEDLNQPQHF.

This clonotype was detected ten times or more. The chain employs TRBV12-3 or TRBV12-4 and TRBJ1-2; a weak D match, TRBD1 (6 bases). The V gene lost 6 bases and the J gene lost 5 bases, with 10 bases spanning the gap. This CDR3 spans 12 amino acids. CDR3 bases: TGTGCCAGCAGCCCGACAGGATATGGCTACACCTTC. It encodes CASSPTGYGYTF.

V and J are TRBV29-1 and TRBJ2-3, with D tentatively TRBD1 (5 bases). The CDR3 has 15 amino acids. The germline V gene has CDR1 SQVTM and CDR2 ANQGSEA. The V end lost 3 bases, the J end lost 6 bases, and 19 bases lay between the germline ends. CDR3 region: CSVEVGQGPGDTQYF. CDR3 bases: TGCAGCGTTGAGGTGGGGCAGGGCCCTGGGGATACGCAGTATTTT.

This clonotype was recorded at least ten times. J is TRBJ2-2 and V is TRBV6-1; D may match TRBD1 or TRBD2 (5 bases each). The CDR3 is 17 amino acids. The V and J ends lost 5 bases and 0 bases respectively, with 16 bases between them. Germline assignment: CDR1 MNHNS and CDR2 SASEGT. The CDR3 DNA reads TGTGCCAGCAGTCCGGGGCACGGGTTCGCGAACACCGGGGAGCTGTTTTTT. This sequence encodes CASSPGHGFANTGELFF.

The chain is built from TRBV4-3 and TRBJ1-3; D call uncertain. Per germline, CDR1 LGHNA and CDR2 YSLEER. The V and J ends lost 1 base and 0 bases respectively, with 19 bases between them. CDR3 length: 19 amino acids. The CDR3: CASSQVVGAGLTSGNTIYF. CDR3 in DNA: TGCGCCAGCAGCCAAGTAGTTGGTGCAGGCCTTACCTCTGGAAACACCATATATTTT.

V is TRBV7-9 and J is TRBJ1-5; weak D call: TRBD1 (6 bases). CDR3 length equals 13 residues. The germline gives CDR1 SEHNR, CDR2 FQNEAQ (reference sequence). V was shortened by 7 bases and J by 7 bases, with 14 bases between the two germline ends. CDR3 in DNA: TGTGCCAGCACCTCGGACAGTTCACAGCCCCAGCATTTT. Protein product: CASTSDSSQPQHF.

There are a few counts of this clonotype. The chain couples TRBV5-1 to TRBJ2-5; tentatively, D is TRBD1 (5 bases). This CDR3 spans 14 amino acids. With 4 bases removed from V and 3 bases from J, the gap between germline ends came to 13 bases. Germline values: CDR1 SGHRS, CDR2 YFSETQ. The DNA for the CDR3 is TGCGCCAGCAGCAGGGGAAGGGGCGAAGAGACCCAGTACTTC. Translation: CASSRGRGEETQYF.

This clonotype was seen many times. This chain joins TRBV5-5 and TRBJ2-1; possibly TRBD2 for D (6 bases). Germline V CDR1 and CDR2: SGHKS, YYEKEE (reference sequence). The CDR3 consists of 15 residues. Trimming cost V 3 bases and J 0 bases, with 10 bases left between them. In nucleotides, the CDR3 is TGTGCCAGCAGCTGGGACTTAAGCTCCTACAATGAGCAGTTCTTC. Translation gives CASSWDLSSYNEQFF.

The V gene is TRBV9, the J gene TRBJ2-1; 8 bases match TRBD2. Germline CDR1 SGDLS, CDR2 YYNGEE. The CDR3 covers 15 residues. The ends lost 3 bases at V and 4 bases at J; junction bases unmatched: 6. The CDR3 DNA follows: TGTGCCAGCAGCGCCAGCGGGAGTAAGTACAATGAGCAGTTCTTC. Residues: CASSASGSKYNEQFF.

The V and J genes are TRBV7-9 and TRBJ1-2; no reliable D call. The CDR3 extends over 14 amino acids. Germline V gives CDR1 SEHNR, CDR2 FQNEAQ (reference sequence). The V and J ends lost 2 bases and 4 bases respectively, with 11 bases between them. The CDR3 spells CASSLSTRIYGYTF. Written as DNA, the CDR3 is TGTGCCAGCAGCTTAAGTACTCGAATCTATGGCTACACCTTC.

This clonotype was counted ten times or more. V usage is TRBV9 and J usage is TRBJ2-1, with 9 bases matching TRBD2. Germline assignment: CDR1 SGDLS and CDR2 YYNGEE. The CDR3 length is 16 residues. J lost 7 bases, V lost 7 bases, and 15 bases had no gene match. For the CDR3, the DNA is TGTGCCAGCTCATACGGGGCGGGGGGGCCCTGGAATGAGCAGTTCTTC. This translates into CASSYGAGGPWNEQFF.

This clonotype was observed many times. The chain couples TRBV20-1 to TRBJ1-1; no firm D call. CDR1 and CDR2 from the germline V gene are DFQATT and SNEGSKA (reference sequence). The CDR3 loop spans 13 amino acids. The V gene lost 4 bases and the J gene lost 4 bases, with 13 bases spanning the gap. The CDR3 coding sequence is TGCAGTGCTACGGACCGCTTGGGCACTGAAGCTTTCTTT. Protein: CSATDRLGTEAFF.

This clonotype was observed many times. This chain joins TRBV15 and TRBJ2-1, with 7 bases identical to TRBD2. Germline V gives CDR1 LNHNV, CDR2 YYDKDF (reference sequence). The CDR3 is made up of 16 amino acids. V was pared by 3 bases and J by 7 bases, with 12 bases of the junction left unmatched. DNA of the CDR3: TGTGCCACCAGCAGCAAGCGGGGTCCTCCGGGGAATGAGCAGTTCTTC. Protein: CATSSKRGPPGNEQFF.

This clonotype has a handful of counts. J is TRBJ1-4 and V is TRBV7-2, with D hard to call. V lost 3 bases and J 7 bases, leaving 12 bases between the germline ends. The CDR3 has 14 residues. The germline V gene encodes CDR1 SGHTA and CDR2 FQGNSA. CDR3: CASSLSGGIEKLFF. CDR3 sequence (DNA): TGTGCCAGCAGCTTGTCAGGAGGGATTGAAAAACTGTTTTTT.

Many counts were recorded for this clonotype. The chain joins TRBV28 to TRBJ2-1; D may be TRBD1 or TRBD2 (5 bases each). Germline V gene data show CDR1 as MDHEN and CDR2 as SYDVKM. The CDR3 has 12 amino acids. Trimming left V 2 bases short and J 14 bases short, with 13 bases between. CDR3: CASSLSGGDEFF. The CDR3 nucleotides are TGTGCCAGCAGTTTAAGTGGGGGAGATGAGTTCTTC.

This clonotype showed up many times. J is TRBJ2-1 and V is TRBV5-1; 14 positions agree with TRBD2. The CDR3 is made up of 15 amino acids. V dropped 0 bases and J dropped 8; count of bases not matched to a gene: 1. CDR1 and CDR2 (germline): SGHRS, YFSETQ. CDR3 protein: CASSLGLAGGYEQFF. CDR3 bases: TGCGCCAGCAGCTTGGGACTAGCGGGGGGGTATGAGCAGTTCTTC. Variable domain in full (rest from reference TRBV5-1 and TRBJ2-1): KAGVTQTPRYLIKTRGQQVTLSCSPISGHRSVSWYQQTPGQGLQFLFEYFSETQRNKGNFPGRFSGRQFSNSRSEMNVSTLELGDSALYLCASSLGLAGGYEQFFGPGTRLTVL.

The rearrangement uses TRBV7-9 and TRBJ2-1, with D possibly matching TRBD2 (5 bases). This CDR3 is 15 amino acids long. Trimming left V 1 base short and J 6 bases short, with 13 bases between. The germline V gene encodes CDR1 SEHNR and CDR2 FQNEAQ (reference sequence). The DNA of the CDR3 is TGTGCCAGCAGCTTAGTGTCTAGCTGGAGCAATGAGCAGTTCTTC. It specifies CASSLVSSWSNEQFF.

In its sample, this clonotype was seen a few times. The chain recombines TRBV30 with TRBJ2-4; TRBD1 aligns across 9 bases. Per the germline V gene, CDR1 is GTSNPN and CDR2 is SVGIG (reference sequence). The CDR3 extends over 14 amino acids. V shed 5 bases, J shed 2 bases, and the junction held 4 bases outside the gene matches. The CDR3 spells CAWAGQGTKNIQYF. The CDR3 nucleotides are TGTGCCTGGGCCGGACAGGGGACCAAAAACATTCAGTACTTC.

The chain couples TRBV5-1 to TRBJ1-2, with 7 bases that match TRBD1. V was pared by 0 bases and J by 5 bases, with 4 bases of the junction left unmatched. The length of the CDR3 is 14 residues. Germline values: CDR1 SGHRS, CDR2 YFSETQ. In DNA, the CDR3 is TGCGCCAGCAGCTTGGAAGGGGGCGGTTATGGCTACACCTTC. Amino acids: CASSLEGGGYGYTF.

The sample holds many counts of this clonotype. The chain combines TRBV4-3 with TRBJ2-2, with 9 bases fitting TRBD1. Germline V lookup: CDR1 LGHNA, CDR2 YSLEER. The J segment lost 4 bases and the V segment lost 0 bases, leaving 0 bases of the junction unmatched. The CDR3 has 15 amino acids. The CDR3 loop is CASSQEGQGTGELFF. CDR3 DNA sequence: TGCGCCAGCAGCCAAGAGGGACAGGGCACCGGGGAGCTGTTTTTT.